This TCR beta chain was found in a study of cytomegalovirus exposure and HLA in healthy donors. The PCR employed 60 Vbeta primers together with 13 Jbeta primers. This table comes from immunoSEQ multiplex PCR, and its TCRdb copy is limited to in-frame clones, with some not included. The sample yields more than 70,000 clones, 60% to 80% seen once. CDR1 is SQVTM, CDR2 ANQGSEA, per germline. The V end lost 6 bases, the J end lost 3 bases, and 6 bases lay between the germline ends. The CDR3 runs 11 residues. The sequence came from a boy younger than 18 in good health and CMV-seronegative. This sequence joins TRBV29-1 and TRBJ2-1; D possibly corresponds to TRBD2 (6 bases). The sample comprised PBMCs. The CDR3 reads CSVDYYNEQFF. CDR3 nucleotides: TGCAGCGTGGACTACTACAATGAGCAGTTCTTC.